This entry concerns a single TCR beta chain. Antigen specificity is unknown. V was cut by 4 bases and J by 7 bases, with 16 bases left in between. Looked up from germline, CDR1 is MDHEN and CDR2 is SYDVKM. The CDR3 sequence is 15 residues long. The sample originates from a study of shared clonotypes between healthy human individuals. General study findings and limits: Generally, estimated richness proved larger in naive subsets than it did in memory subsets.

The assay was run at deep level. Profiled with immunoSEQ multiplex PCR; TCRdb holds only in-frame clones, not every one. The sample yields about 360,000 clones, over 70% seen once. This sequence originates from a man aged 30 to 39 in good health. This sequence joins TRBV28 and TRBJ1-4; D unresolved. The material sequenced was memory CD4+ T cells sorted from blood. Subset: CD45RA-negative fraction. DNA of the CDR3: TGTGCCAGCAGTTCCCTGGGCGGTGGTCCTGAAAAACTGTTTTTT. Its protein is CASSSLGGGPEKLFF.